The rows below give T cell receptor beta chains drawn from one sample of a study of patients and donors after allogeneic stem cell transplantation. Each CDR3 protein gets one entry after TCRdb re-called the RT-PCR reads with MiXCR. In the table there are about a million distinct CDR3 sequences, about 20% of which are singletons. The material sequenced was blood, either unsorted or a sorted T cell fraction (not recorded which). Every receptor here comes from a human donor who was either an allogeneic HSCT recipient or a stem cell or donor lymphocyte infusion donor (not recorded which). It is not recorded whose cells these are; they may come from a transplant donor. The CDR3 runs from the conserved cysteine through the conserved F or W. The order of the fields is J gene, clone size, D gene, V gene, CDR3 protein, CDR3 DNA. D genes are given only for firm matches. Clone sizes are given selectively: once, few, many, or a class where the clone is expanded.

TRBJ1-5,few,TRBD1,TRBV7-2,CASSYIGTDHSNQPQHF,TGTGCCAGCAGCTATATAGGGACAGACCATAGCAATCAGCCCCAGCATTTT
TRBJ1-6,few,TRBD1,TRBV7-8,CASSLDKGANSPLHF,TGTGCCAGCAGCTTAGATAAGGGGGCGAATTCACCCCTCCACTTT
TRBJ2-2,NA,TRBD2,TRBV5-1,CASSRGTSGLNTGELFF,TGCGCCAGCAGCAGAGGGACTAGCGGGCTGAACACCGGGGAGCTGTTTTTT
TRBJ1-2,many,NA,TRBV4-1,CASSQEEGYGYTF,TGCGCCAGCAGCCAAGAGGAAGGCTATGGCTACACCTTC
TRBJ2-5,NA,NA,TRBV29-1,CSVLWRTQYF,TGCAGCGTCCTATGGAGGACCCAGTACTTC
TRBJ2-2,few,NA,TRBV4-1,CASSQEIRTGTGELFF,TGCGCCAGCAGCCAAGAGATCAGGACGGGGACCGGGGAGCTGTTTTTT
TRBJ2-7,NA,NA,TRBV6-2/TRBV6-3,CASSYPRDDEQYF,TGTGCCAGCAGTTACCCAAGGGACGACGAGCAGTACTTC
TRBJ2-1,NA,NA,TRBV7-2,CASSSQRTAYEQFF,TGTGCCAGCAGCTCACAACGGACAGCCTATGAGCAGTTCTTC
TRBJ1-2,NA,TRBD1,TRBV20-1,CSARDIWDRVVYGYTF,TGCAGTGCTAGAGATATATGGGACAGGGTGGTCTATGGCTACACCTTC
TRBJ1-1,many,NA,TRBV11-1,CASRNQGARGDEAFF,TGTGCCAGCAGGAACCAGGGAGCGCGAGGGGATGAAGCTTTCTTT
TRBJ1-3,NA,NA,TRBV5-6,CASSLARGQRNTIYF,TGTGCCAGCAGCTTGGCTCGTGGGCAGAGAAACACCATATATTTT
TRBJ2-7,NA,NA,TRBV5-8,CASSGRVFYEQYF,TGTGCCAGCAGCGGCAGGGTCTTCTACGAGCAGTACTTC
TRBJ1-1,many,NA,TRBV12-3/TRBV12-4,CASSSQERTEAFF,TGTGCCAGCAGCTCACAGGAAAGGACTGAAGCTTTCTTT
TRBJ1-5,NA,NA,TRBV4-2,CASSQVAVTYSNQPQHF,TGTGCCAGCAGCCAAGTTGCAGTTACCTATAGCAATCAGCCCCAGCATTTT
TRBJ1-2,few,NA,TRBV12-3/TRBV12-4,CASSFYGVGYTF,TGTGCCAGCAGTTTTTATGGGGTGGGCTACACCTTC
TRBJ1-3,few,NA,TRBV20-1,CSAESLEGNTIYF,TGCAGTGCGGAGAGCTTAGAAGGAAACACCATATATTTT
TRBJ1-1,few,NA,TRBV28,CASSPAAGYEVFF,TGTGCCAGCAGTCCCGCGGCGGGTTACGAAGTTTTCTTT
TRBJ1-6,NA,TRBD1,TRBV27,CASSRGQDLYNSPLHF,TGTGCCAGCAGTAGGGGACAGGACCTCTATAATTCACCCCTCCACTTT
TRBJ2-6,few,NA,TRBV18,CASSPQPRNVLTF,TGTGCCAGCTCACCACAACCTCGTAACGTCCTGACTTTC
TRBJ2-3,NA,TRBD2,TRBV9,CASSVSGTSGTGAQYF,TGTGCCAGCAGCGTATCAGGGACTAGCGGGACAGGGGCGCAGTATTTT
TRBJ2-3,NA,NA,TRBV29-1,CSVVEQTDTQYF,TGCAGCGTGGTTGAACAGACAGATACGCAGTATTTT
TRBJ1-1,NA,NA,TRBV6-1,CASSVLLQNTEAFF,TGTGCCAGCAGTGTTCTTCTTCAGAACACTGAAGCTTTCTTT
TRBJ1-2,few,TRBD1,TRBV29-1,CSVNRGSVGYTF,TGCAGCGTCAACAGGGGTTCGGTGGGCTACACCTTC